A single sample gave rise to the 21 T cell receptor beta chains below, sequenced in a study of spatial heterogeneity in lung cancer (dated 2019 in TCRdb). Library prep was done by 5' RACE. Sequenced using a NextSeq 500. The public reads were quality trimmed at Q25 with fastp and then assembled into clones with MiXCR by TCRdb, keeping productive beta chains. Rows merge per CDR3 protein into single entries with the most common DNA and genes. The table for this sample lists roughly 4,500 distinct CDR3 sequences; 20% to 25% of them were counted only once. Approximately 23% of the sample goes to the ten largest clones. Interpreted using the paper, the time point label stands for: sample taken at primary tumor resection. Without any cell sorting, TCR sequencing was performed on whole RNA extracted either from tumor and nontumor lung tissue or from cryopreserved PBMC samples. Sequenced material: normal lung tissue next to the tumor, taken at surgery. The receptor source for this set is a female donor with early-stage non-small cell lung cancer.

This clonotype was picked up a small number of times. This sequence joins TRBV20-1 and TRBJ1-1, with 10 bases identical to TRBD1. CDR3 size: 13 residues. V shed 5 bases and J 7 bases; nucleotides not matched to a gene: 7. CDR1 and CDR2 (germline): DFQATT, SNEGSKA (reference sequence). CDR3 DNA: TGCAGTGCTTTGAAGACAGGGGGCGTTGAAGCTTTCTTT. Translated: CSALKTGGVEAFF.

The table lists this clonotype with a few counts. The genes are TRBV2 and TRBJ2-1, with 10 positions matching TRBD2. CDR3 length: 17 amino acids. The J segment lost 4 bases and the V segment lost 5 bases, leaving 11 bases of the junction unmatched. The germline V gene has CDR1 SNHLY and CDR2 FYNNEI. DNA of the CDR3: TGTGCCAGCAGTACCCATAGCGGGGGGCTCCTATACAATGAGCAGTTCTTC. It yields the protein CASSTHSGGLLYNEQFF.

Within the sample, this clonotype is medium-sized. The V and J genes are TRBV20-1 and TRBJ2-1, with 9 bases matching TRBD1. This CDR3 is built from 14 residues. In germline, CDR1 is DFQATT, CDR2 SNEGSKA (reference sequence). V lost 5 bases, J lost 2 bases, and 4 bases stayed unmatched. CDR3 region: CSAGTGMAYNEQFF. The DNA of the CDR3 is TGCAGTGCTGGGACAGGGATGGCCTACAATGAGCAGTTCTTC.

This clonotype was picked up many times. This rearrangement joins TRBV27 to TRBJ2-2; the D gene is possibly TRBD2 (6 bases). Germline-derived CDR1 and CDR2 are MNHEY and SMNVEV (reference sequence). V was clipped by 6 bases and J by 7 bases, with 15 bases between them. The CDR3 extends over 14 amino acids. The CDR3 DNA reads TGTGCCAGCAGCCCCTTGGGCGGGAACGGGGAGCTGTTTTTT. Amino acids: CASSPLGGNGELFF.

By share of the sample, this clonotype is medium-sized. The chain combines TRBV29-1 with TRBJ1-4, with D perhaps matching TRBD1 (5 bases). CDR1 SQVTM and CDR2 ANQGSEA come from the germline V gene. V dropped 5 bases and J dropped 8 bases, with 9 bases sitting between them. The CDR3 runs 11 residues. CDR3 region: CSVRDGEKLFF. CDR3 sequence (DNA): TGCAGCGTTCGGGACGGGGAAAAACTGTTTTTT.

This clonotype has ten or more counts. This rearrangement joins TRBV11-2 to TRBJ2-3, with unresolved D. The CDR3 has 14 residues. CDR1 SGHAT and CDR2 FQNNGV come from the germline V gene. V lost 1 base to trimming and J lost 2 bases, with 7 bases between them. CDR3 sequence: CASSLALPTDTQYF. DNA for the CDR3: TGTGCCAGCAGCTTAGCGCTGCCCACAGATACGCAGTATTTT.

The chain joins TRBV5-1 to TRBJ2-1, with 8 positions matching TRBD1. CDR1 is SGHRS and CDR2 is YFSETQ in the germline V gene. V shed 4 bases and J 2 bases; nucleotides not matched to a gene: 5. The CDR3 length is 15 residues. CDR3 loop: CASSIGQGPYNEQFF. The CDR3, as DNA: TGCGCCAGCAGCATCGGACAGGGCCCCTACAATGAGCAGTTCTTC.

This clonotype rates as medium-sized. The chain joins TRBV5-5 to TRBJ1-1; D not resolved. Germline V gene data show CDR1 as SGHKS and CDR2 as YYEKEE (reference sequence). CDR3 length: 14 residues. Trimming removed 0 bases from V and 3 bases from J, with 9 bases in between. The CDR3 spells CASSLVPGYTEAFF. DNA for the CDR3: TGTGCCAGCAGCTTGGTTCCAGGATACACTGAAGCTTTCTTT. Full variable domain (rest looked up from reference TRBV5-5 and TRBJ1-1): DAGVTQSPTHLIKTRGQQVTLRCSPISGHKSVSWYQQVLGQGPQFIFQYYEKEERGRGNFPDRFSARQFPNYSSELNVNALLLGDSALYLCASSLVPGYTEAFFGQGTRLTVV.

This clonotype is labeled medium-sized (0.01 to 0.1%). V is TRBV7-2 and J is TRBJ1-2; D uncertain. V was pared by 5 bases and J by 6 bases, with 13 bases between. The CDR3 has 13 residues. Germline V gene data show CDR1 as SGHTA and CDR2 as FQGNSA. This CDR3 reads CASSPREQNGYTF. Written as DNA, the CDR3 is TGTGCCAGCAGCCCCCGCGAGCAAAATGGCTACACCTTC.

This clonotype was counted a few times. The rearrangement links TRBV12-3 or TRBV12-4 to TRBJ2-1; D is uncertain. The V end lost 6 bases, the J end lost 1 base, and 10 bases lay between the germline ends. CDR3 length: 14 residues. The CDR3: CASRPLGSYNEQFF. The CDR3 nucleotides are TGTGCCAGCAGGCCCCTCGGTTCCTACAATGAGCAGTTCTTC.

This clonotype was seen repeatedly, ten times or more. V usage is TRBV4-3 and J usage is TRBJ1-2; D gene uncertain. The CDR3 contains 13 residues. Germline V gene sequence: CDR1 LGHNA, CDR2 YSLEER. Trimming removed 2 bases from V and 6 bases from J, with 10 bases in between. CDR3 protein: CASSQQTGDGYTF. In nucleotides, the CDR3 is TGCGCCAGCAGCCAACAGACTGGGGATGGCTACACCTTC.

This clonotype was recorded at least ten times. This rearrangement joins TRBV7-9 to TRBJ1-1; the match to TRBD1 covers 11 bases. Germline values: CDR1 SEHNR, CDR2 FQNEAQ (reference sequence). The CDR3 is made up of 15 amino acids. V was clipped by 4 bases and J by 5 bases; unmatched bases: 6. The DNA of the CDR3 is TGTGCCAGCAGCTCACCGGGACAGGGGGTTACTGAAGCTTTCTTT. It encodes CASSSPGQGVTEAFF.

This clonotype was counted ten times or more. The chain combines TRBV20-1 with TRBJ2-1; 11 nucleotides match TRBD2. CDR1 is DFQATT, CDR2 SNEGSKA, per germline (reference sequence). The length of the CDR3 is 15 residues. V shed 6 bases and J 7 bases; nucleotides not matched to a gene: 11. The CDR3, as DNA: TGCAGTGCGCCAACACTAGCGGGAGTAGCGAATGAGCAGTTCTTC. Translation: CSAPTLAGVANEQFF.

The rearrangement uses TRBV7-2 and TRBJ2-7, with 15 bases fitting TRBD2. CDR1 is SGHTA, CDR2 FQGNSA, per germline. V lost 10 bases to trimming and J lost 4 bases; unmatched junction nucleotides: 11. The CDR3 has 16 residues. The CDR3 reads CATGLAGGPTLYEQYF. The CDR3 nucleotides are TGTGCCACCGGACTAGCGGGGGGGCCCACGCTTTACGAGCAGTACTTC. The variable domain in full, completed from reference TRBV7-2 and TRBJ2-7, reads GAGVSQSPSNKVTEKGKDVELRCDPISGHTALYWYRQSLGQGLEFLIYFQGNSAPDKSGLPSDRFSAERTGGSVSTLTIQRTQQEDSAVYLCATGLAGGPTLYEQYFGPGTRLTVT.

This clonotype was counted between two and nine times. The genes are TRBV7-2 and TRBJ1-4; TRBD1 matches at 7 bases. Germline V CDR1 and CDR2: SGHTA, FQGNSA. Germline trimming cut 6 bases from V and 5 bases from J; bases unmatched to any gene: 9. This CDR3 is built from 15 residues. CDR3 loop: CASSRTGTENEKLFF. CDR3 nucleotide sequence: TGTGCCAGCAGTCGCACCGGGACAGAAAATGAAAAACTGTTTTTT. Variable domain in full (rest from reference TRBV7-2 and TRBJ1-4): GAGVSQSPSNKVTEKGKDVELRCDPISGHTALYWYRQSLGQGLEFLIYFQGNSAPDKSGLPSDRFSAERTGGSVSTLTIQRTQQEDSAVYLCASSRTGTENEKLFFGSGTQLSVL.

Many counts were recorded for this clonotype. The rearrangement uses TRBV9 and TRBJ2-3, with 12 bases fitting TRBD2. V lost 4 bases, J lost 3 bases, and 15 bases stayed unmatched. Germline-derived CDR1 and CDR2 are SGDLS and YYNGEE. This CDR3 contains 19 residues. For the CDR3, the DNA is TGTGCCAGCAGCCTCCACCGACTAGCGGGGGCCAAAGATACAGATACGCAGTATTTT. The encoded protein is CASSLHRLAGAKDTDTQYF.

By proportion, this clonotype is medium-sized. The chain employs TRBV20-1 and TRBJ1-1; tentatively, D is TRBD1 (6 bases). CDR3 length: 16 amino acids. Germline V gene lookup returns CDR1 DFQATT and CDR2 SNEGSKA (reference sequence). V gave up 0 bases and J gave up 0 bases, with 14 bases separating them. The CDR3: CSARDLRGAMNTEAFF. Written as DNA, the CDR3 is TGCAGTGCTAGAGATCTCAGGGGAGCTATGAACACTGAAGCTTTCTTT.

The chain combines TRBV6-2 or TRBV6-3 with TRBJ1-1; no reliable D call. V dropped 2 bases and J dropped 3 bases, with 4 bases sitting between them. CDR1 and CDR2 (germline): MNHEY, SVGEGT. CDR3 length: 12 amino acids. The CDR3 DNA reads TGTGCCAGCAGTTACAGTGACACTGAAGCTTTCTTT. Translating gives CASSYSDTEAFF.

In its sample, this clonotype is medium-sized. The chain links TRBV3-1 to TRBJ1-5; D is unclear. Trimming pared 1 base from V and 6 bases from J, leaving 7 bases between. CDR3 size: 13 residues. Germline CDR1 is LGHDT and CDR2 is YNNKEL (reference sequence). This chain's CDR3 is CASSQVGFQPQHF. The CDR3 region has the DNA TGTGCCAGCAGCCAAGTGGGTTTTCAGCCCCAGCATTTT.

This clonotype was seen many times. The chain is built from TRBV7-2 and TRBJ2-3, with D unclear. CDR1 is SGHTA, CDR2 FQGNSA, per germline. This CDR3 is built from 13 residues. Deletions cut 5 bases from V and 5 bases from J, with 11 bases between. CDR3 amino acids: CASSPMTGDTQYF. CDR3 in DNA: TGTGCCAGCAGCCCTATGACGGGAGATACGCAGTATTTT.

By share, this clonotype ranks as medium-sized. The chain joins TRBV7-2 to TRBJ2-7; unclear D gene. Trimming cost V 0 bases and J 3 bases, with 9 bases left between them. This CDR3 is 14 amino acids long. CDR1 is SGHTA and CDR2 is FQGNSA in the germline V gene. CDR3 protein: CASSLAEQFYEQYF. CDR3 coding DNA: TGTGCCAGCAGCTTAGCGGAGCAGTTCTACGAGCAGTACTTC.